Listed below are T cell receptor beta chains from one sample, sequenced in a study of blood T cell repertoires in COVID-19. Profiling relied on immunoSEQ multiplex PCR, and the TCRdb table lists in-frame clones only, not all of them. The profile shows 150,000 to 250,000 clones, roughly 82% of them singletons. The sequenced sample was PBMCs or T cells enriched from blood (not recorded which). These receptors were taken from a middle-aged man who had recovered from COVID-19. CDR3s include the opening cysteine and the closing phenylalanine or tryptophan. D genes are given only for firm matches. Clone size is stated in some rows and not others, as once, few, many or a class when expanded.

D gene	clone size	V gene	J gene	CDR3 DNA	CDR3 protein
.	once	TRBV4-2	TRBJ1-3	TGTGCCAGCAGCCAAGATTCAAAGACCGGGACTCCACTCGGAAACACCATATATTTT	CASSQDSKTGTPLGNTIYF
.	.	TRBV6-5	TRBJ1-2	TGTGCCAGCAGGAGGGACATAGACTATGGCTACACCTTC	CASRRDIDYGYTF
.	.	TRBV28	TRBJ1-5	TGTGCCAGCAGTTTCCCCCTTGGAGGGATGAATCAGCCCCAGCATTTT	CASSFPLGGMNQPQHF
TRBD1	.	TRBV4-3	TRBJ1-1	TGCGCCAGCAGCCAAGACCCTCGACAGGGGACTGAAGCTTTCTTT	CASSQDPRQGTEAFF
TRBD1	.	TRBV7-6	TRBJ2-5	TGTGCCAGCAGCTTAGGCCAGGGACAGGGAGAGACCCAGTACTTC	CASSLGQGQGETQYF
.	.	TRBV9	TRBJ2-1	TGTGCCAGCAGCTCTCAGCTAGCGCCTTCCTACAATGAGCAGTTCTTC	CASSSQLAPSYNEQFF
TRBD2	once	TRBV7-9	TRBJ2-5	TGTGCCAGCAGCCTACTAGCGGGAGTAGGGGAGACCCAGTACTTC	CASSLLAGVGETQYF
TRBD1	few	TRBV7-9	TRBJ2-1	TGTGCCAGCAGCTCCCGGGACAGGGCGATAAATGAGCAGTTCTTC	CASSSRDRAINEQFF
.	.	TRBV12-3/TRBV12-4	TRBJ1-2	TGTGCCAGCAGGGGGGCGCCGGTATATGGCTACACCTTC	CASRGAPVYGYTF
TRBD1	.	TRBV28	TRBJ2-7	TGTGCCAGCACCCCCGGGACAGCAAACTACGAGCAGTACTTC	CASTPGTANYEQYF
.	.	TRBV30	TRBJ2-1	TGTGCCTGGAGTGGCGGGGGCAGGAATGAGCAGTTCTTC	CAWSGGGRNEQFF
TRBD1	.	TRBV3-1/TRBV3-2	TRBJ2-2	TGTGCCAGCACTCCAACGACAGGGACCCCGAACACCGGGGAGCTGTTTTTT	CASTPTTGTPNTGELFF
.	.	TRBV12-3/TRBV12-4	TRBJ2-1	TGTGCCAGCAGTGGGACACCGAATGAGCAGTTCTTC	CASSGTPNEQFF
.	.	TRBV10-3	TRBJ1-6	TGTGCCATCAGTGAGTCGTCGCGGGGGATTAATTCACCCCTCCACTTT	CAISESSRGINSPLHF
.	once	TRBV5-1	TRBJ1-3	TGCGCCAGCAGCTTCGGTCCGGGGAACTCTGGAAACACCATATATTTT	CASSFGPGNSGNTIYF
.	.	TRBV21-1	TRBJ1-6	TGTGCCAGCAGCAAAGATGGGGGGAATTCACCCCTCCACTTT	CASSKDGGNSPLHF
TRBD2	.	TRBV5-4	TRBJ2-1	TGTGCCAGCAGCCTGCCGACTAGCGGGAGGATCAATGAGCAGTTCTTC	CASSLPTSGRINEQFF
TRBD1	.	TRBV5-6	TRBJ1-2	TGTGCCAGCATAACAGGGGGCGGCGTAGGCTATGGCTACACCTTC	CASITGGGVGYGYTF